The rows below give T cell receptor beta chains drawn from one sample of a study of T cells in Graves' hyperthyroidism and ophthalmopathy. TCRdb ran MiXCR on the multiplex PCR reads and lists one entry per CDR3 protein. The table records around 340,000 distinct CDR3 sequences, 21% of them present only once. What was sequenced was blood. The receptors come from a woman in her 50s with Graves' hyperthyroidism. Each CDR3 is given without its conserved first and last residue. Each record gives: V gene, CDR3 protein.

>TRBV5-1
ASSYDRLNTEAF
>TRBV5-1
ASSLGGAANQPQH
>TRBV4-1
ASSQPGTNEQF
>TRBV12-3/TRBV12-4
ASSSTSDYNEQF
>TRBV27
ASSLSPLGGANVLT
>TRBV4-1
ASSQDRSAGRETQY
>TRBV6-1
ASRPRAGVLNEQF
>TRBV28
ASNPTGTVTQETQY
>TRBV7-2
ASSPPPGGYT
>TRBV5-6
ASSFGATGTHFSREQF
>TRBV5-1
ASSSAQLANTEAF
>TRBV28
ASSDPPGQPTYEQY
>TRBV18
ASSPMVGGTGGSEAF
>TRBV28
ASSNRDRDNQPQH
>TRBV9
ASSERPGLTLGNTIY
>TRBV5-1
ASSLAGAANTGELF
>TRBV12-3/TRBV12-4
AGTSPLQPQH
>TRBV29-1
SAKSGRGGGNTEAF
>TRBV3-1
ASSPRLAGGAGYNEQF
>TRBV3-1
ASSQAVSGVRETQY
>TRBV24-1
ATSSTVWTMTGKFNTGELF
>TRBV7-2
ASSLGRGRRETQY
>TRBV29-1
SVGQRVGNEQF
>TRBV9
ASSVGRGETDTQY
>TRBV6-1
ASSLDRASGNTIY
>TRBV24-1
ATSGSLKETQY
>TRBV14
ASPRGRPGTSSTDTQY
>TRBV4-1
ASSQRAVQGRRTEAF
>TRBV28
ASSPGTKQY
>TRBV5-1
ASSVDNYGYT
>TRBV12-3/TRBV12-4
ASSPHRGRELF
>TRBV7-9
ASSHRTGRGENTEAF
>TRBV6-1
ASRQGGGELF
>TRBV28
ASGESRNQPQH
>TRBV12-3/TRBV12-4
ASSLEGAATNEKLF
>TRBV19
ASSIDGGGQPQH
>TRBV6-1
ASSEWGPHSEAF
>TRBV18
ASSPTDGEGYGYT
>TRBV9
ASSVIGSRSSYNEQF
>TRBV28
ASSYHGGRGNTIY
>TRBV19
ASSIEGGHGNNEQF
>TRBV28
ASSFMLGAGPETQY
>TRBV30
AWSRGGQGAHEQY